This TCR beta chain was sequenced during a study of T cell responses to AZD1222 COVID-19 vaccine. Broader study findings: Only 6 or 7 AZD1222 recipients tested seropositive at baseline.

As to this clone: Its antigen is as yet unknown.

Germline V gene sequence: CDR1 MDHEN, CDR2 SYDVKM. With 2 bases removed from V and 3 bases from J, the gap between germline ends came to 8 bases. The CDR3 is made up of 14 amino acids. This table comes from immunoSEQ multiplex PCR, and its TCRdb copy is limited to in-frame clones, with some not included. The table records about 130,000 clones, approximately 91% of them present only once. The rearrangement links TRBV28 to TRBJ1-5; tentatively, D is TRBD1 (5 bases). The input for sequencing was peripheral blood, taken on day 0 of AZD1222 vaccination. This TCR was recovered from an adult in good health. The CDR3 bases are TGTGCCAGCAGTTTAAGACAGCTCAATCAGCCCCAGCATTTT. It specifies CASSLRQLNQPQHF.